This TCR beta chain was documented in a study of T cell responses to AZD1222 COVID-19 vaccine. Study-level findings and limits: Nearly half of spike-specific TCRs reportedly target unmutated variant regions.

Measured with immunoSEQ multiplex PCR; TCRdb has only the in-frame clones, and not every one. Of fewer than 180,000 clones in the sample, approximately 94% were seen once. J lost 4 bases, V lost 2 bases, and 13 bases had no gene match. CDR1 and CDR2 from the germline V gene are KGHSH and LQKENI. This CDR3 comprises 17 residues. This clone occurred a few times. Antigen specificity is unknown. The source is an adult in good health. Sample: peripheral blood, taken on day 0 of AZD1222 vaccination. The V call is TRBV18, the J call TRBJ2-5; 7 bases align to TRBD1. The CDR3 DNA follows: TGTGCCAGCTCACCAAAGGACAGGACTCGCCCTACAGAGACCCAGTACTTC. Translating gives CASSPKDRTRPTETQYF.